These T cell receptor beta chains were read from a single sample in a study of beta chain features in type 1 diabetes. Measured with immunoSEQ multiplex PCR; TCRdb has only the in-frame clones, and not every one. The sample shows about 150,000 clones, about a tenth of them seen only once. Sequences were obtained from central memory CD4+ T cells from blood. The source is a man aged 25-40 years with type 1 diabetes. The CDR3 runs from the conserved cysteine through the conserved F or W. A D gene is named only where the DNA matches it firmly. Where a row states a size, it is once, few, many or the class of an expanded clone; other rows omit it.

len	j_gene	v_gene	abundance	d_gene	CDR3nt	CDR3aa
14	TRBJ2-3	TRBV5-1	few	-	TGCGCCAGCAGTCGAGACAGACGCACAGATACGCAGTATTTT	CASSRDRRTDTQYF
14	TRBJ2-1	TRBV2	-	TRBD2	TGTGCCAGCACCCGTGAAAGCGGGGTCAATGAGCAGTTCTTC	CASTRESGVNEQFF
15	TRBJ1-5	TRBV4-2	-	-	TGTGCCAGCAGCCAAGATGCAGATATTGTTCAGCCCCAGCATTTT	CASSQDADIVQPQHF
15	TRBJ1-1	TRBV18	-	TRBD1	TGTGCCAGCTCACGGGACAGGGACTGGAACACTGAAGCTTTCTTT	CASSRDRDWNTEAFF
16	TRBJ2-4	TRBV19	-	TRBD2	TGTGCCAGTAGTCCCTGGGGGGGTGACGCCAAAAACATTCAGTACTTC	CASSPWGGDAKNIQYF
14	TRBJ2-1	TRBV18	few	-	TGTGCCAGCTCATCCCCGGCAGAGGGCAATGAGCAGTTCTTC	CASSSPAEGNEQFF
15	TRBJ2-7	TRBV6-5	-	TRBD1	TGTGCCAGCAAAGCCGGGGGACAGGGGTTAGCCGAGCAGTACTTC	CASKAGGQGLAEQYF
14	TRBJ2-4	TRBV5-1	-	-	TGCGCCAGCAGCTTGGACCCAAGCGCAAACATTCAGTACTTC	CASSLDPSANIQYF
12	TRBJ2-5	TRBV29-1	few	-	TGCAGCGTGCATGGGGCCCAAGAGACCCAGTACTTC	CSVHGAQETQYF
14	TRBJ2-7	TRBV28	few	-	TGTGCCAGCAGTTTATATGCTAGTTCCTACGAGCAGTACTTC	CASSLYASSYEQYF